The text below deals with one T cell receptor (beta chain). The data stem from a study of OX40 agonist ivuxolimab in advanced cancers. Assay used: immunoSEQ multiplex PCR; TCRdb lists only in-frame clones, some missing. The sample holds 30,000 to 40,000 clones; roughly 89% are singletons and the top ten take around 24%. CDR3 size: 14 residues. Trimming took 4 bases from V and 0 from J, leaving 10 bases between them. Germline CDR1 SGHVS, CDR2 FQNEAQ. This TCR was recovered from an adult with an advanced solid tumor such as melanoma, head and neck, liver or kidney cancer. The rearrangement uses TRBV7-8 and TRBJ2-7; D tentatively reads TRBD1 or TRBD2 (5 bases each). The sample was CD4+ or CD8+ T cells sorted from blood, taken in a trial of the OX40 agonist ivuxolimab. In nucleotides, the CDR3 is TGTGCCAGCAGCTCTCGGGACGGCTCCTACGAGCAGTACTTC. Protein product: CASSSRDGSYEQYF.